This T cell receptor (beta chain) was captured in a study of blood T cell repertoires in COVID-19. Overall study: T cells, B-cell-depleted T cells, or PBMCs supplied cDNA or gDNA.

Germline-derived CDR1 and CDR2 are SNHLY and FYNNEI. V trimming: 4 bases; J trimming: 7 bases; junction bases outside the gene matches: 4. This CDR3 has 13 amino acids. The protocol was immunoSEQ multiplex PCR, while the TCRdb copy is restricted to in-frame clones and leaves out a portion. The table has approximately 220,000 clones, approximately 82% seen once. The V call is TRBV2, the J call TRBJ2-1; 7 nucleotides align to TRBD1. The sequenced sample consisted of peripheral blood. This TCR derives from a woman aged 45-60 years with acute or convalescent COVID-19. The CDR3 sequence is CASSGNRGNEQFF. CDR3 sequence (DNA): TGTGCCAGCAGTGGTAACAGGGGAAATGAGCAGTTCTTC.